This T cell receptor beta chain was recorded in a study of OX40 agonist ivuxolimab in advanced cancers. About the study: Therapy given before enrollment (anti-PD-1, anti-PD-L1 or anti-CTLA-4) was allowed, and over 35% had some. The study reported partial responses in three patients: one hepatocellular carcinoma, two cutaneous melanoma.

This clone was found once. Its antigen is still unknown. Only in-frame clones appear in the TCRdb table, and some are missing; sequencing was by immunoSEQ multiplex PCR. Among 75,000 to 95,000 clones listed, 65% to 90% were seen once. Whole-study findings and limits: With doses of 0.1-3.0 mg/kg, partial responders showed among the lowest clonal expansion.

Germline V gene data show CDR1 as SGDLS and CDR2 as YYNGEE. The V end was cut by 3 bases, the J end by 3 bases, with 5 bases between. The CDR3 spans 12 residues. Autoimmune disease history or systemic immunosuppression led to patients being barred. The sequencing here drew on CD4+ or CD8+ T cells sorted from blood, taken in a trial of the OX40 agonist ivuxolimab. This TCR came from an adult with an advanced solid tumor such as melanoma, head and neck, liver or kidney cancer. The genes are TRBV9 and TRBJ2-3; D gene unclear. For the CDR3, the DNA is TGTGCCAGCAGCGCCCGAACAGATACGCAGTATTTT. The encoded protein is CASSARTDTQYF.